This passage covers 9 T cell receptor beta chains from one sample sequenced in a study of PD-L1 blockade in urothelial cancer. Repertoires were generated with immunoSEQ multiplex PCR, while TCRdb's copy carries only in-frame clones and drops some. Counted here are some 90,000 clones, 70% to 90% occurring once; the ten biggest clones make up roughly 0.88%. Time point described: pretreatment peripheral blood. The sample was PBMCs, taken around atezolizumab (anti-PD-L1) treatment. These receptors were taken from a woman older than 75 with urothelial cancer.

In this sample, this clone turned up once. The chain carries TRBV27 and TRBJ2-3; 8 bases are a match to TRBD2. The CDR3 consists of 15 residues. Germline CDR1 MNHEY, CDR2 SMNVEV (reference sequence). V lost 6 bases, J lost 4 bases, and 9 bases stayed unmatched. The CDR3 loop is CASRMGSGVSDTQYF. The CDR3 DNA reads TGTGCCAGCAGGATGGGTAGCGGGGTATCAGATACGCAGTATTTT.

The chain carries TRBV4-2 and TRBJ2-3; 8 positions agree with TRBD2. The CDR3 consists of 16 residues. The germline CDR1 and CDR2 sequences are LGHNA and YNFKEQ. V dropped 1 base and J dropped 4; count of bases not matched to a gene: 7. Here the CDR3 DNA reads TGTGCCAGCAGCCAAGTTTCGAGCGGGAGCTCAGATACGCAGTATTTT. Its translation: CASSQVSSGSSDTQYF.

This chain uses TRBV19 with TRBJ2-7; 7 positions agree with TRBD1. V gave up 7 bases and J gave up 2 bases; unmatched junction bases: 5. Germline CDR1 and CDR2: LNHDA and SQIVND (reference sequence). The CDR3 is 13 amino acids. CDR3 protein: CASMTTGAYEQYF. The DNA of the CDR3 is TGTGCCAGTATGACCACAGGGGCCTACGAGCAGTACTTC.

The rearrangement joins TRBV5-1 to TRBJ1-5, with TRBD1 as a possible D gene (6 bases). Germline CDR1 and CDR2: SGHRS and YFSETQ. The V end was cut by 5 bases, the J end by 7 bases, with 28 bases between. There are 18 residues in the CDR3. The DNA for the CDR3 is TGCGCCAGCAGTTACATTCGGGGGGCTCGGAGGCACCGGCAGCCCCAGCATTTT. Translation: CASSYIRGARRHRQPQHF.

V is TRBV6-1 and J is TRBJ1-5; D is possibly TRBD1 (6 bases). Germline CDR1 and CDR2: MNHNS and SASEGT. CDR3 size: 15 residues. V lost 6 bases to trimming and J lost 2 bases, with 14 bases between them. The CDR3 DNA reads TGTGCCAGCAGCCCAGGGGTCCGGGGCAATCAGCCCCAGCATTTT. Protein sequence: CASSPGVRGNQPQHF.

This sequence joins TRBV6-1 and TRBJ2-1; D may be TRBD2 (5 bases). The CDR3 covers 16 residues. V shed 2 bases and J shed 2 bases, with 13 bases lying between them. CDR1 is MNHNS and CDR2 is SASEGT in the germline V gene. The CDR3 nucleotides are TGTGCCAGCAGTGAATTAGGGAGTTACCCCTACAATGAGCAGTTCTTC. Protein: CASSELGSYPYNEQFF.

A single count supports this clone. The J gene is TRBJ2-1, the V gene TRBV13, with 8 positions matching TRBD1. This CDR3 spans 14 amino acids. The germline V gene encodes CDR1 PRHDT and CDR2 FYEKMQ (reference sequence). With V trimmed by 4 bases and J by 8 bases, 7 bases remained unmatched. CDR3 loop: CASSSGQGSDEQFF. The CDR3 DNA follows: TGTGCCAGCAGCTCCGGACAGGGATCCGATGAGCAGTTCTTC. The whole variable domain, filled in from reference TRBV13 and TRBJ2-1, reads AAGVIQSPRHLIKEKRETATLKCYPIPRHDTVYWYQQGPGQDPQFLISFYEKMQSDKGSIPDRFSAQQFSDYHSELNMSSLELGDSALYFCASSSGQGSDEQFFGPGTRLTVL.

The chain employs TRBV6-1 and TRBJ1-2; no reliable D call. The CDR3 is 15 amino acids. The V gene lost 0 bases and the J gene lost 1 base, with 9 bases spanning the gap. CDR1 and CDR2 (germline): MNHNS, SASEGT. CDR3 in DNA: TGTGCCAGCAGTGAAGCGGTGTTGAGTAACTATGGCTACACCTTC. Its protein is CASSEAVLSNYGYTF.

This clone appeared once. For the CDR3, the DNA is TGTGCCAGCAGTTCGATCGGGGCTGGGGCCAACGTCCTGACTTTC. Residues: CASSSIGAGANVLTF. The chain recombines TRBV6-5 with TRBJ2-6, with a tentative D call TRBD2 (5 bases). The CDR3 runs to 15 residues. Germline CDR1 reads MNHEY; CDR2 reads SVGAGI. Trimming left V 4 bases short and J 2 bases short, with 9 bases between.